The clone carrying this T cell receptor beta chain was seen repeatedly, ten times or more. The data derive from a study of T-cell reconstitution after alpha-beta-depleted transplantation in children. The CDR3 consists of 15 residues. V dropped 4 bases and J dropped 3 bases, with 14 bases sitting between them. Germline V CDR1 and CDR2: SGHTA, FQGNSA. Unique molecular identifiers were built into the TCRbeta library. TCRdb fed the PCR reads into MiXCR, producing one record per CDR3 protein. Found here are 200,000 to 300,000 distinct CDR3 sequences, approximately 12% of them singletons; the top ten hold approximately 2.9%.

The sequencing used PBMCs from the stem cell graft donor, collected from the stem cell graft. The chain links TRBV7-2 to TRBJ2-3; D is possibly TRBD1 (6 bases). The TCR originated in a human donor who donated a stem cell graft to a child with acute lymphoblastic leukemia. CDR3 region: CASSSTGSVTDTQYF. CDR3 bases: TGTGCCAGCAGCTCGACAGGTTCGGTAACAGATACGCAGTATTTT.